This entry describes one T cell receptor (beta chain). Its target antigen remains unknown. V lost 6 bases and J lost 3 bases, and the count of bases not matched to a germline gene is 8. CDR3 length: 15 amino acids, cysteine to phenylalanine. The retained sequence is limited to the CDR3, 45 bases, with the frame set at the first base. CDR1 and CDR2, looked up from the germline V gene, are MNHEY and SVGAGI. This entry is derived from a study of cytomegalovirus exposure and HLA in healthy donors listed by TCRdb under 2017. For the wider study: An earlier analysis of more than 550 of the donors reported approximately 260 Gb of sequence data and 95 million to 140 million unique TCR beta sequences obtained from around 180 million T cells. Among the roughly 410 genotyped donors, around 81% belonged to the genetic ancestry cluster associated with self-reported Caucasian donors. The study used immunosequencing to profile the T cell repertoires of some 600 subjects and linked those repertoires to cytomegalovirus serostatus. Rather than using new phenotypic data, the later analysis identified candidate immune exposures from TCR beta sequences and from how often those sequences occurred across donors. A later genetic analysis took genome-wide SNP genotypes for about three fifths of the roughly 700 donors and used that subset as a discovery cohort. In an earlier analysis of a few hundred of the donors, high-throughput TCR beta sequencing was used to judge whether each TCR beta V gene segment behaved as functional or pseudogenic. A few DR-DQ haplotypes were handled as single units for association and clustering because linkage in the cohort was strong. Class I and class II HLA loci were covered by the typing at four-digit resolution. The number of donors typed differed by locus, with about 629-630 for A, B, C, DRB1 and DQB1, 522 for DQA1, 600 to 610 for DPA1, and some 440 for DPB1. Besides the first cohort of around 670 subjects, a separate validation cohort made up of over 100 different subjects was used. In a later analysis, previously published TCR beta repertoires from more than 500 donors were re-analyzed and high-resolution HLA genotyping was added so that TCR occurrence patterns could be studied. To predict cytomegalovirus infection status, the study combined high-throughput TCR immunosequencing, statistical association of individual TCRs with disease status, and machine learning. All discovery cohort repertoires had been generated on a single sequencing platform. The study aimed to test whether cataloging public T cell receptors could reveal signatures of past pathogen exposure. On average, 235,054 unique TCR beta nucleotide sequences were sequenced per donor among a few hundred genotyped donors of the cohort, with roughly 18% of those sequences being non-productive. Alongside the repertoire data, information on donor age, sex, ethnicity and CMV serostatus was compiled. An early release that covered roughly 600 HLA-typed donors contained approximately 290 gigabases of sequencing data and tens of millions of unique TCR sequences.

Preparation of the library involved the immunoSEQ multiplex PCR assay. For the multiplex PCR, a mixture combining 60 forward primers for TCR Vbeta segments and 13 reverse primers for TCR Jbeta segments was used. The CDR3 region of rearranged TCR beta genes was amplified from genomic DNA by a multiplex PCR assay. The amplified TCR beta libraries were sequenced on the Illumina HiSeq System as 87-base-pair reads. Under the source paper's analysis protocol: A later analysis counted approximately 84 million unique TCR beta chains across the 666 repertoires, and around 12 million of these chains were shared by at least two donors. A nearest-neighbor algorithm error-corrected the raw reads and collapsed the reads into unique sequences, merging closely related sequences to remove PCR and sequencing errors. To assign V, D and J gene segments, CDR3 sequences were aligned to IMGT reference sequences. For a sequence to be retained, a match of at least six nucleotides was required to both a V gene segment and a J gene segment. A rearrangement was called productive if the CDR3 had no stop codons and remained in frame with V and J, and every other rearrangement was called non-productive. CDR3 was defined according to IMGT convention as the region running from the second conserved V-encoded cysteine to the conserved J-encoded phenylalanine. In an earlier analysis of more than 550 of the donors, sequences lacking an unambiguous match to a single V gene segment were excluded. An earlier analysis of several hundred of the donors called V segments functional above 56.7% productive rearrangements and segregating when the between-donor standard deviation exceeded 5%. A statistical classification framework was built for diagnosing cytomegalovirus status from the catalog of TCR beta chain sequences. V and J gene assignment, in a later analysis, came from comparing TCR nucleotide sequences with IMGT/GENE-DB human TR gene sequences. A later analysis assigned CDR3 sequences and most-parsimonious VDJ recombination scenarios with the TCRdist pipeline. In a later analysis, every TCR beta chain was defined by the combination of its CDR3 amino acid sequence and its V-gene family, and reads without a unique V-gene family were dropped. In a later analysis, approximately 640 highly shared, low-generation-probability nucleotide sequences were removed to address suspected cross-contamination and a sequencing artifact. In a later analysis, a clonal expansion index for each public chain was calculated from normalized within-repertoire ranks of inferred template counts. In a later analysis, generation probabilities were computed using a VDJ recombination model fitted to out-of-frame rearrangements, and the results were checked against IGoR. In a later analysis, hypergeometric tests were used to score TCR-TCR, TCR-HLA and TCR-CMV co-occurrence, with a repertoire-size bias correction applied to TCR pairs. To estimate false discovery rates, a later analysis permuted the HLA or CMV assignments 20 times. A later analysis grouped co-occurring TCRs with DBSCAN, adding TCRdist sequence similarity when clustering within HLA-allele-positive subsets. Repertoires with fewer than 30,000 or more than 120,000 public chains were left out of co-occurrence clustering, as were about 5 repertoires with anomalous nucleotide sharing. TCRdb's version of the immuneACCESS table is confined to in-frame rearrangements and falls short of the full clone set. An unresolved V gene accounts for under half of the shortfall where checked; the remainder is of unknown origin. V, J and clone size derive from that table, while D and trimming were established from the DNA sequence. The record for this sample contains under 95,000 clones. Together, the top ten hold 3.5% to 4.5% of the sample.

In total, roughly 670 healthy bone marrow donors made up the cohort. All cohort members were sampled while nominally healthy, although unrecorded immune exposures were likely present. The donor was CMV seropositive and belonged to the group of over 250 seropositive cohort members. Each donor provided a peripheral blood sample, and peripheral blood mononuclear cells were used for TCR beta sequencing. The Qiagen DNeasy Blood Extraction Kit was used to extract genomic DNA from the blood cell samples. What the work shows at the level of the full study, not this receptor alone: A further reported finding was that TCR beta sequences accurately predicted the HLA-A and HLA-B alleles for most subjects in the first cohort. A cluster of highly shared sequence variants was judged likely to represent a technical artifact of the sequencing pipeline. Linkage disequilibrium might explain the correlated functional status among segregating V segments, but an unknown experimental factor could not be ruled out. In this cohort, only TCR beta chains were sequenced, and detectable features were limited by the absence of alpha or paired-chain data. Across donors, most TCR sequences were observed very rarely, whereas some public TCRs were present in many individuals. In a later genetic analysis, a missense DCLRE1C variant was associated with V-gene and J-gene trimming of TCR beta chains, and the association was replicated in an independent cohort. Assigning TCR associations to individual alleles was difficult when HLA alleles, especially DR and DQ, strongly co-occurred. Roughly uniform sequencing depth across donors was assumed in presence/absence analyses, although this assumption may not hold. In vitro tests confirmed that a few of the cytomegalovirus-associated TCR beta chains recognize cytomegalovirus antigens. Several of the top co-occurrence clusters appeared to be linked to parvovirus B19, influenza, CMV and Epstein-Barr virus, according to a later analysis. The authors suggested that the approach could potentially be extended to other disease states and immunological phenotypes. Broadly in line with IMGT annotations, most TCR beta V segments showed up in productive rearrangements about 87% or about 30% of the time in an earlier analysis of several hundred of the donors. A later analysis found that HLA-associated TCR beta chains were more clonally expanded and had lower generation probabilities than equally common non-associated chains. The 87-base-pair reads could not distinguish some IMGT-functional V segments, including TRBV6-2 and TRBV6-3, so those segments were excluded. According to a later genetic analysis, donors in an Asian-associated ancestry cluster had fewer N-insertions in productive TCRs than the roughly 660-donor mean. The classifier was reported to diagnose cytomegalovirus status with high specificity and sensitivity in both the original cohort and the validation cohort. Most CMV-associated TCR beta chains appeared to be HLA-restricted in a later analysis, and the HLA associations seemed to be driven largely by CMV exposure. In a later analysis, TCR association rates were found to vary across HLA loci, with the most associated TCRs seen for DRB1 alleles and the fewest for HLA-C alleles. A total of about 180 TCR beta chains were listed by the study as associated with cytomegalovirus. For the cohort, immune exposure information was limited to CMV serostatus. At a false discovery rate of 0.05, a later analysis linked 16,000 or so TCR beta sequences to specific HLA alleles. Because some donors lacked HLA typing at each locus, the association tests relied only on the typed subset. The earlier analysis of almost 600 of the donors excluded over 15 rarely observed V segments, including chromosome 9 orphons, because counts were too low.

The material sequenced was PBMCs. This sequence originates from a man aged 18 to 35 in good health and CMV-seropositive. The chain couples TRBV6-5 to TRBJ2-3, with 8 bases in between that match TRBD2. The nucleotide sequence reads TGTGCCAGCAGAACGTTAAGCGGGGGTACAGATACGCAGTATTTT. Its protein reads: CASRTLSGGTDTQYF.